This T cell receptor (beta chain) was identified during a study of blood T cell repertoires in COVID-19. This table comes from immunoSEQ multiplex PCR, and its TCRdb copy is limited to in-frame clones, with some not included. The data show about 90,000 clones, about 85% seen once. The CDR3 sequence is 16 residues long. The V gene's germline CDR1 is MNHEY and CDR2 SVGEGT. V was clipped by 5 bases and J by 7 bases, with 18 bases between them. Sequencing used peripheral blood. The sequence was obtained from a man aged 45-60 years with acute or convalescent COVID-19. The V gene is TRBV6-2 or TRBV6-3, the J gene TRBJ1-6; TRBD1 is a possible D gene (5 bases). CDR3 amino acids: CASSTPTGGFNSPLHF. CDR3 coding DNA: TGTGCCAGCAGTACCCCGACGGGGGGATTCAATTCACCCCTCCACTTT.